This T cell receptor (beta chain) was found in a study of shared clonotypes between healthy human individuals. As to this clone: Its antigen is unidentified.

General observations from the study: Richness estimates generally favored naive over memory subsets.

Healthy HIV-negative adults without recent acute infections or vaccinations served as donors. Caucasian adults living in Nashville, Tennessee, provided all samples. In the original analysis: From ImmunoSEQ came sequences covering only the junction and carrying no quality scores, so filtering differed. Sequencing was performed with immunoSEQ multiplex PCR; in TCRdb, only in-frame clones are kept and a portion is missing. The V and J calls and clone size are taken from that table; D and trimming were inferred from the DNA. The sample lists more than 2,000,000 clones; 90% to 95% were seen once. V was cut by 0 bases and J by 4 bases, with 4 bases left in between. The CDR3 consists of 13 residues. From germline, CDR1 is LNHNV and CDR2 YYDKDF (reference sequence).

Sequenced material: naive CD4+ T cells from PBMCs. Subset of the sample: CD45RA+ positively selected. This TCR came from a man younger than 35 in good health. Some clones in this sample may be carry-over from other donors' samples. The V and J genes are TRBV15 and TRBJ1-5; D gene unclear. In nucleotides, the CDR3 is TGTGCCACCAGCAGAGACAAAAATCAGCCCCAGCATTTT. It codes for CATSRDKNQPQHF.